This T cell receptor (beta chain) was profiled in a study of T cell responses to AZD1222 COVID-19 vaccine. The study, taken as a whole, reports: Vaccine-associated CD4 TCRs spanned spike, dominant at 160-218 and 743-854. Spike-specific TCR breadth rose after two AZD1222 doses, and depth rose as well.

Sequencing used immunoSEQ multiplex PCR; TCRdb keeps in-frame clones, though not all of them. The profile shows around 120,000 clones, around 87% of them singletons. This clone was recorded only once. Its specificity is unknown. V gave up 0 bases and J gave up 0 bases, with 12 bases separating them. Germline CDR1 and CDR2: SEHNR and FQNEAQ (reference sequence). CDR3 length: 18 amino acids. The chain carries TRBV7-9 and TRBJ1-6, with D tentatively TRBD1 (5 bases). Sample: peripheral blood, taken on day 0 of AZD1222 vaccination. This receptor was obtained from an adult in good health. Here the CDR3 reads CASSLAGTPFSYNSPLHF. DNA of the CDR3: TGTGCCAGCAGCTTAGCGGGGACTCCCTTCTCCTATAATTCACCCCTCCACTTT.